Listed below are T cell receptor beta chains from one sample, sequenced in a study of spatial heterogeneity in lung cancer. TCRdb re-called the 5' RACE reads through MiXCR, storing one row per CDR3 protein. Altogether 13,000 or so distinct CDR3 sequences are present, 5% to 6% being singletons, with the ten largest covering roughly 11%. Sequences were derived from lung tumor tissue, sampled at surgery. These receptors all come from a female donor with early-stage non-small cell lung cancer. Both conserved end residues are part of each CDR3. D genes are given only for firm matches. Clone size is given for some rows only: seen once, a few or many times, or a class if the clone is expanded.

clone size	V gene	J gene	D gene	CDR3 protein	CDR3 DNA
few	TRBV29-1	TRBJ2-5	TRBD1	CSVLRARGRETQYF	TGCAGCGTCCTCCGGGCCAGGGGGCGTGAGACCCAGTACTTC
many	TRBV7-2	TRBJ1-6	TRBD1	CASSFAGQSSYNSPLHF	TGTGCCAGCAGCTTTGCGGGACAGAGCTCCTATAATTCACCCCTCCACTTT
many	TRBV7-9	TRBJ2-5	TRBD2	CASSRLAGGEETQYF	TGTGCCAGCAGTCGGCTAGCGGGGGGTGAAGAGACCCAGTACTTC
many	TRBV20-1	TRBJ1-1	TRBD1	CSCLRWDRETEAFF	TGCAGTTGCCTCCGTTGGGACAGGGAAACTGAAGCTTTCTTT
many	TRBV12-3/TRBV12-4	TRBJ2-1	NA	CASSRGPNEQFF	TGTGCCAGCAGTCGGGGTCCTAATGAGCAGTTCTTC
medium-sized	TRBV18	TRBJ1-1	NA	CASSLETEAFF	TGTGCCAGCTCGCTAGAGACTGAAGCTTTCTTT
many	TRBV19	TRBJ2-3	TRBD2	CASSIYRRGGPQYF	TGTGCCAGTAGTATCTATCGGCGGGGAGGGCCGCAGTATTTT
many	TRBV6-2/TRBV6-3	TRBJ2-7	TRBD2	CASAAGLTYEQYF	TGTGCCAGCGCAGCGGGGCTTACCTACGAGCAGTACTTC
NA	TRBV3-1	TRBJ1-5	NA	CASSPTRTQNQPQHF	TGTGCCAGCAGCCCTACGCGGACACAGAATCAGCCCCAGCATTTT
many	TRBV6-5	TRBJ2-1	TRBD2	CASSYSTSGRYNEQFF	TGTGCCAGCAGTTACTCGACTAGCGGGCGCTACAATGAGCAGTTCTTC
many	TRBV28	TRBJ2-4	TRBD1	CASSLSGTGFNIQYF	TGTGCCAGCAGTCTCTCCGGGACAGGGTTCAACATTCAGTACTTC
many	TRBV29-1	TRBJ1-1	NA	CSVEWGRATEAFF	TGCAGCGTTGAATGGGGGCGGGCCACTGAAGCTTTCTTT
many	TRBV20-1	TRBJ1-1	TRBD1	CSAPGQGGTEAFF	TGCAGTGCCCCGGGCCAGGGGGGCACTGAAGCTTTCTTT
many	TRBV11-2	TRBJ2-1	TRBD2	CASTSGGGSYNEQFF	TGTGCCAGTACTAGCGGGGGGGGCTCCTACAATGAGCAGTTCTTC
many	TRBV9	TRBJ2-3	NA	CASSSRGNRDYTQYF	TGTGCCAGCAGCTCCAGGGGAAACCGAGATTATACGCAGTATTTT
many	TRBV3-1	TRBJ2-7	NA	CASTPSQRGGPPGEQYF	TGTGCCAGCACGCCATCCCAACGCGGCGGTCCCCCTGGCGAGCAGTACTTC
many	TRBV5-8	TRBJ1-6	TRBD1	CASSRRGVLSPLHF	TGTGCCAGCAGCCGCAGGGGGGTCCTGTCACCCCTCCACTTT
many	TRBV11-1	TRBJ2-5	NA	CASSFRRGETQYF	TGTGCCAGCAGCTTCCGTAGGGGAGAGACCCAGTACTTC
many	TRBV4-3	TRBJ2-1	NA	CASSLRGTYNEQFF	TGCGCCAGCAGCCTAAGAGGGACTTACAATGAGCAGTTCTTC
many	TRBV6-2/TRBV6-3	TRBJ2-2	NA	CASSTTFGELFF	TGTGCCAGCAGTACGACGTTCGGGGAGCTGTTTTTT
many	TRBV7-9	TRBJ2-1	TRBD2	CATNPGLAEHNEQFF	TGTGCCACGAACCCGGGACTAGCGGAGCACAATGAGCAGTTCTTC
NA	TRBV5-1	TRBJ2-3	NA	CASSLSLGDTQYF	TGCGCCAGCAGCTTGAGCCTAGGAGATACGCAGTATTTT
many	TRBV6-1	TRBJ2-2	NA	CASRDRNTGELFF	TGTGCCAGCAGGGACAGAAACACCGGGGAGCTGTTTTTT
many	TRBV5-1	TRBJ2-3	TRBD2	CASSLGASGRTDTQYF	TGCGCCAGCAGCTTGGGGGCTAGCGGGCGCACAGATACGCAGTATTTT
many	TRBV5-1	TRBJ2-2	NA	CASRESTVPAGELFF	TGCGCCAGCAGGGAGTCGACAGTTCCTGCCGGGGAGCTGTTTTTT
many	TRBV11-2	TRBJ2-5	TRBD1	CASRGQGARVTQYF	TGTGCCAGCAGGGGACAGGGGGCGCGCGTGACCCAGTACTTC
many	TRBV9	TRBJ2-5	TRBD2	CASSDSSGVGETQYF	TGTGCCAGCAGCGACTCTAGCGGGGTAGGAGAGACCCAGTACTTC
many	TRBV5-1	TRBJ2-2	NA	CASSPKNTGELFF	TGCGCCAGCAGCCCAAAAAACACCGGGGAGCTGTTTTTT